The next 5 T cell receptor beta chains were all read from a single sample in a study of T-cell reconstitution after alpha-beta-depleted transplantation in children. Unique molecular identifiers were incorporated when the TCRbeta library was constructed. One entry per CDR3 protein results from TCRdb running MiXCR on the PCR reads. The sample gives some 500,000 distinct CDR3 sequences, approximately 32% of which show up once; around 2.5% is in the top ten. This specimen consisted of PBMCs from the stem cell graft donor, obtained from the stem cell graft. All receptors derive from a human donor who donated a stem cell graft to a child with aplastic anemia.

This clonotype was recorded only once. This chain connects TRBV7-9 to TRBJ2-1; TRBD2 matches 11 bases. This CDR3 region has 16 residues. V shed 4 bases and J 7 bases; nucleotides not matched to a gene: 9. Germline V gene lookup returns CDR1 SEHNR and CDR2 FQNEAQ (reference sequence). CDR3 sequence (DNA): TGTGCCAGCAGCTCAAAGGGGCTAGCGGGAGGAAATGAGCAGTTCTTC. This sequence encodes CASSSKGLAGGNEQFF.

The sample holds a few counts of this clonotype. The chain employs TRBV7-2 and TRBJ2-7; D is unresolved. CDR1 is SGHTA and CDR2 is FQGNSA in the germline V gene. The CDR3 runs 14 residues. The V end lost 0 bases, the J end lost 3 bases, and 9 bases lay between the germline ends. Here the CDR3 DNA reads TGTGCCAGCAGCTTAGCTTGGCACCACTACGAGCAGTACGTC. Its translation is CASSLAWHHYEQYV.

The CDR3 reads CASSFRGSYNEQFF. Written as DNA, the CDR3 is TGTGCCAGCAGTTTTCGGGGCTCCTACAATGAGCAGTTCTTC. The V gene is TRBV27, the J gene TRBJ2-1; a weak D match, TRBD2 (5 bases). CDR3 length: 14 amino acids. V lost 3 bases to trimming and J lost 0 bases, with 6 bases between them. Germline CDR1 MNHEY, CDR2 SMNVEV (reference sequence).

The V call is TRBV5-1, the J call TRBJ2-1, with a possible D match to TRBD2 (6 bases). Germline V gene lookup returns CDR1 SGHRS and CDR2 YFSETQ. The CDR3 length is 17 residues. V was shortened by 2 bases and J by 7 bases, with 22 bases between the two germline ends. The chain's CDR3 is CASSFFSGRLGTNEQFF. Here the CDR3 DNA reads TGCGCCAGCAGCTTTTTCTCCGGGCGCCTGGGGACTAATGAGCAGTTCTTC.

In this sample, this clonotype turned up a few times. The rearrangement joins TRBV6-2 or TRBV6-3 to TRBJ2-7; the D gene could be TRBD1 or TRBD2 (5 bases each). Germline CDR1 reads MNHEY; CDR2 reads SVGEGT. V was trimmed by 6 bases and J by 4 bases, leaving 16 bases between them. The CDR3 spans 14 residues. CDR3 residues: CASRDPGRLYEQYF. CDR3 sequence (DNA): TGTGCCAGCAGAGATCCGGGACGGCTTTACGAGCAGTACTTC.